This T cell receptor beta chain was identified during a study of high-grade serous ovarian cancer treatment subgroups listed by TCRdb under 2021. As for the study more broadly: Sequencing yielded a mean of about 13,000 reads and approximately 7,000 unique TCR beta rearrangements per sample. The study profiled TCR beta repertoires in high-grade serous ovarian cancer patients grouped by complete gross resection or neoadjuvant chemotherapy response under a laparoscopic triage algorithm. The 30-patient cohort included about ten patients with no residual disease after primary surgery (R0), about ten excellent NACT responders, and about ten poor NACT responders. One primary tumor sample and two metastatic tumor samples were collected from each patient, for a total of around 100 samples.

Tumor samples were obtained before definitive surgery or chemotherapy. Genomic DNA extraction was performed by the MD Anderson Biospecimen Extraction Resource, and TCR sequencing was carried out by the MD Anderson Cancer Genomics Laboratory. CDR1 and CDR2 were assigned from the germline V gene as SGHAT and FQNNGV. V drops 1 base and J drops 3 bases, leaving 10 bases in between. The CDR3 starts with the cysteine, ends with the phenylalanine, and has 15 residues. CDR3 DNA is the only sequence kept; it has 45 bases, read in frame from the first base. The 85 to 90 tumor samples underwent high-throughput TCR profiling with ImmunoSEQ. As for the original processing: Repertoire diversity metrics included richness (unique productive sequences), clonality, evenness and relatedness; Bhattacharyya coefficient assessed similarity between samples. In a sensitivity analysis, TCRs with fewer than two reads were excluded, and consistent conclusions were obtained. What TCRdb holds here is the immuneACCESS table cut down to in-frame rearrangements. Part of the clones is not present; checked against another copy, under half of the missing clones reflect an unresolved V gene, and the others are unexplained. That table is the source of V, J and clone size, and D and trimming were worked out from the DNA. Counted in this sample were about 4,300 clones; 77% of them appeared once. The top ten clones comprise 15% to 20% of the sample.

Notes on this clone: This clone's antigen is unknown. The input lacks base qualities; no much larger clone sits a single base away.

What the work shows at the level of the full study, not this receptor alone: The TCR repertoire analyses centered on CDR3, leaving CDR1 and CDR2 unanalyzed. TCR clonal relatedness showed a positive correlation with neoantigen level and a trend toward positive correlation with copy number variation and mutation load from whole-genome sequencing. Bulk tumor TCR sequencing lacked spatial information, limiting insight into HGSC tumor complexity and diversity. Tumors from the same patient had repertoire similarity ranging from roughly 0.1 to 0.8, while tumors from different patients showed almost no similarity.

This receptor was taken from a human donor with high-grade serous ovarian cancer. The chain employs TRBV11-2 and TRBJ2-1; TRBD1 is a possible D gene, resting on 6 matching bases. The material sequenced was tumor tissue. The CDR3 reads CASSLGRDIYNEQFF. In nucleotide form, the sequence is TGTGCCAGCAGCTTAGGAAGGGACATCTACAATGAGCAGTTCTTC.